This TCR beta chain stems from a study of T cell changes during pregnancy in multiple sclerosis. TCRdb's copy holds only in-frame clones and misses some; the assay was immunoSEQ multiplex PCR. This table holds about 40,000 clones, approximately 90% found once. The sequence was obtained from a female donor with multiple sclerosis, enrolled in a pregnancy study. The material sequenced was CD8+ T cells from peripheral blood mononuclear cells, taken in the first trimester of pregnancy.

CDR3 region: CASTEDRHGYTF. CDR3 in DNA: TGTGCCAGCACCGAAGACAGGCATGGCTACACCTTC. The rearrangement links TRBV6-6 to TRBJ1-2; D perhaps matches TRBD1 (6 bases). Per germline, CDR1 MNHNY and CDR2 SVGAGI (reference sequence). The CDR3 runs to 12 residues. V was pared by 7 bases and J by 6 bases, with 12 bases between.